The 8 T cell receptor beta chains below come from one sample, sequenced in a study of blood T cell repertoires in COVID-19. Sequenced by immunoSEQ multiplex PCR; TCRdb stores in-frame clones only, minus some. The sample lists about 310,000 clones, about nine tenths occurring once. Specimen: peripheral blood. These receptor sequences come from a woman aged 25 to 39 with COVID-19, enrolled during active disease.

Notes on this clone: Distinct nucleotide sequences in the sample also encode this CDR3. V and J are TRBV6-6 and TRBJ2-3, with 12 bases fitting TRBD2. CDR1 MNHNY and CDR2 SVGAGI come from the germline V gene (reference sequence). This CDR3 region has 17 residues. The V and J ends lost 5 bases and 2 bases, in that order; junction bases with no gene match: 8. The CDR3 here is CASSPRGTSGPTDTQYF. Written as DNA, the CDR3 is TGTGCCAGCAGTCCCCGAGGGACTAGCGGGCCCACAGATACGCAGTATTTT.

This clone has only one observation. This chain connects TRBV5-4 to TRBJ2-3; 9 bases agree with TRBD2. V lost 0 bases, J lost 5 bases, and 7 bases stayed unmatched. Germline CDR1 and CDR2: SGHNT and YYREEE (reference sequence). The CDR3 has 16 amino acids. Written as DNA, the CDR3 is TGTGCCAGCAGCTTGGGCGGGAGGGCCTTGAGAGATACGCAGTATTTT. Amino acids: CASSLGGRALRDTQYF.

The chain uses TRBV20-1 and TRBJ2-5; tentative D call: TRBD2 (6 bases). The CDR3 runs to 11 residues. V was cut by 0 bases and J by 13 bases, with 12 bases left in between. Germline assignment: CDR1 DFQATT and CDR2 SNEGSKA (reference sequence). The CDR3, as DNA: TGCAGTGCTAGAGATGCGGGGACCTGGTACTTC. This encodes CSARDAGTWYF.

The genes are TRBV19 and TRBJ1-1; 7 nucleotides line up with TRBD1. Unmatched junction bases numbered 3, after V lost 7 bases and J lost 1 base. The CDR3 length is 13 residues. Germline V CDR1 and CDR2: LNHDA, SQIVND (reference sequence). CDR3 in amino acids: CASKGAENTEAFF. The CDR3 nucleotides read TGTGCCAGTAAGGGGGCAGAGAACACTGAAGCTTTCTTT.

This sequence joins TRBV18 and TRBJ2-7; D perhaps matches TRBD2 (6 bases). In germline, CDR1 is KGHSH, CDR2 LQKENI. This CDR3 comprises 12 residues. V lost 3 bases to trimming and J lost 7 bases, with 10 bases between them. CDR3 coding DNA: TGTGCCAGCTCACCTAACCGGGAGGAGCAGTACTTC. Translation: CASSPNREEQYF.

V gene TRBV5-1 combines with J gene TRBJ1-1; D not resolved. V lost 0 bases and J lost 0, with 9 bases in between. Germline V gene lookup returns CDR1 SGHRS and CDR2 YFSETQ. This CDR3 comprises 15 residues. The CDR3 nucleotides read TGCGCCAGCAGCTTGGCCCGTAGTATGAACACTGAAGCTTTCTTT. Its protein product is CASSLARSMNTEAFF.

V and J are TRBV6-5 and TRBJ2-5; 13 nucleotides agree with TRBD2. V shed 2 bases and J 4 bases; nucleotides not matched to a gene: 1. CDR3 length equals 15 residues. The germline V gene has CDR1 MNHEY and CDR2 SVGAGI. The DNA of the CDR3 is TGTGCCAGCAGTTACCGGACTAGCGGGAGAGAGACCCAGTACTTC. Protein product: CASSYRTSGRETQYF.

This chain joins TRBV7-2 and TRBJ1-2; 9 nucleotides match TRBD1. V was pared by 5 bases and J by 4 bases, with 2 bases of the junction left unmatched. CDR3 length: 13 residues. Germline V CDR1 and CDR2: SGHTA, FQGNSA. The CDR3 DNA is TGTGCCAGCAGCCCGGACAGGGGCTATGGCTACACCTTC. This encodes CASSPDRGYGYTF. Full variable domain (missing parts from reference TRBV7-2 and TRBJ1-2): GAGVSQSPSNKVTEKGKDVELRCDPISGHTALYWYRQSLGQGLEFLIYFQGNSAPDKSGLPSDRFSAERTGGSVSTLTIQRTQQEDSAVYLCASSPDRGYGYTFGSGTRLTVV.